These T cell receptor beta chains were read from a single sample in a study of blood T cell repertoires in COVID-19. TCRdb keeps only in-frame clones here, not all; method: immunoSEQ multiplex PCR. The sample holds over 95,000 clones, around 89% seen once. The sample taken for sequencing was peripheral blood. These receptors came from a woman aged 50 to 60 with acute or convalescent COVID-19. CDR3s include the opening cysteine and the closing phenylalanine or tryptophan. Fields, in order: CDR3 length, V gene, D gene, clone size, J gene, CDR3 protein, CDR3 DNA. A D gene is named only where the DNA matches it firmly. Clone size is not always given. Where it is, it says once, few, many or a class for expanded clones.

15	TRBV7-2	-	-	TRBJ1-4	CASSFGGRTNEKLFF	TGTGCCAGCAGCTTCGGCGGAAGAACTAATGAAAAACTGTTTTTT
9	TRBV28	-	-	TRBJ1-5	CAADQPQHF	TGTGCGGCGGATCAGCCCCAGCATTTT
13	TRBV9	-	-	TRBJ1-4	CASSVGEGEKLFF	TGTGCCAGCAGCGTAGGGGAGGGGGAAAAACTGTTTTTT
13	TRBV12-3/TRBV12-4	-	-	TRBJ1-3	CASSPRAGNTIYF	TGTGCCAGCAGTCCCAGGGCTGGAAACACCATATATTTT
14	TRBV2	TRBD2	-	TRBJ2-7	CASSGLANSYEQYF	TGTGCCAGCAGCGGACTAGCGAATTCCTACGAGCAGTACTTC
19	TRBV18	TRBD1	once	TRBJ1-3	CASSSNTPGQGRGGNTIYF	TGTGCCAGCTCGTCCAACACGCCGGGACAGGGGCGCGGGGGAAACACCATATATTTT
16	TRBV3-1/TRBV3-2	-	-	TRBJ2-2	CASSQSPPTGTGELFF	TGTGCCAGCAGCCAAAGCCCCCCCACCGGCACCGGGGAGCTGTTTTTT
14	TRBV2	-	-	TRBJ2-3	CASKEGASTDTQYF	TGTGCCAGCAAAGAGGGAGCAAGCACAGATACGCAGTATTTT
16	TRBV9	TRBD2	-	TRBJ2-2	CASSVGDWGGTGELFF	TGTGCCAGCAGCGTAGGAGACTGGGGGGGTACCGGGGAGCTGTTTTTT
13	TRBV27	TRBD1	-	TRBJ2-7	CASSLGTAYEQYF	TGTGCCAGCAGTTTGGGGACAGCCTACGAGCAGTACTTC
17	TRBV9	-	-	TRBJ1-6	CASSESPGVSNNSPLHF	TGTGCCAGCAGCGAATCACCAGGGGTATCGAATAATTCACCCCTCCACTTT
14	TRBV19	TRBD1	-	TRBJ2-3	CASSIGDRADTQYF	TGTGCCAGTAGTATTGGGGACAGGGCAGATACGCAGTATTTT
17	TRBV15	-	once	TRBJ2-2	CATSSHRGSPRTGELFF	TGTGCCACCAGCAGCCACCGCGGGTCCCCGAGGACCGGGGAGCTGTTTTTT
15	TRBV7-2	TRBD1	-	TRBJ2-6	CASSTGTGPFNVLTF	TGTGCCAGCAGCACCGGGACAGGGCCCTTCAACGTCCTGACTTTC
15	TRBV10-3	-	-	TRBJ1-2	CAISESEGTNYGYTF	TGTGCCATCAGTGAGTCGGAGGGGACCAACTATGGCTACACCTTC
14	TRBV7-2	-	-	TRBJ1-5	CASSLIGVGQPQHF	TGTGCCAGCAGCTTAATAGGGGTAGGTCAGCCCCAGCATTTT
12	TRBV2	-	-	TRBJ1-1	CASLPQGNEAFF	TGTGCCAGCCTCCCCCAGGGGAATGAAGCTTTCTTT